Included here is one T cell receptor beta chain sequence, with context. This specimen belongs to a study of blood T cell repertoires in COVID-19. Study-level background: The analysed material was cDNA or gDNA that came from T cells, B-cell-depleted T cells, or PBMCs.

The CDR3 contains 17 residues. V was pared by 0 bases and J by 0 bases, with 12 bases between. Germline V gene sequence: CDR1 LGHDT, CDR2 YNNKEL (reference sequence). TCRdb's copy holds only in-frame clones and misses some; the assay was immunoSEQ multiplex PCR. The sample carries some 42,000 clones, 92% recorded once. The sequence came from a man in his fifties with active COVID-19. The V and J genes are TRBV3-1 (or the pseudogene TRBV3-2) and TRBJ2-1, with unresolved D. Material for sequencing was peripheral blood. The CDR3, as DNA: TGTGCCAGCAGCCAAGATGATTCCCCAGGCTCCTACAATGAGCAGTTCTTC. Protein sequence: CASSQDDSPGSYNEQFF.